Reported below is one T cell receptor (beta chain). The data were obtained in a study of shared clonotypes between healthy human individuals. Per the germline V gene, CDR1 is MNHEY and CDR2 is SMNVEV (reference sequence). CDR3 size: 13 residues. The V and J ends lost 8 bases and 3 bases respectively, with 14 bases between them. Using immunoSEQ multiplex PCR, the repertoire was profiled, and TCRdb retains in-frame clones only, with some absent. Here the sample spans 750,000 to 1,000,000 clones, around 93% being singletons. CD45RO-negative CD8 cells positively selected for CCR7 made up the naive population, which excluded terminally differentiated effector memory CD45RA+ cells.

The rearrangement uses TRBV27 and TRBJ2-7; D gene unclear. The sequenced sample consisted of naive CD8+ T cells sorted from blood. This receptor was obtained from a young man in good health. The CDR3 region has the DNA TGTGCCAGCTCATACGGAGACTTCTACGAGCAGTACTTC. Amino acid sequence: CASSYGDFYEQYF.